The 30 T cell receptor beta chains reported below all come from one sample, sequenced in a study of blood T cells in healthy people across ages. PCR was performed a second time for about 7 to 12 cycles using a sample-barcoded 5' primer and a J-beta primer mix. MiXCR, run by TCRdb on the 5' RACE reads, gives a single entry per CDR3 protein. This sample has roughly 1.4 million distinct CDR3 sequences; around 59% occur once, and the top ten carry over 6.5%. Sample: blood. These receptors came from a man between 18 and 29 years old in good health.

V is TRBV6-5 and J is TRBJ2-1; D may correspond to TRBD1 or TRBD2 (6 bases each). CDR3 size: 15 residues. Germline CDR1 and CDR2: MNHEY and SVGAGI. V dropped 5 bases and J dropped 7 bases, with 18 bases sitting between them. DNA of the CDR3: TGTGCCAGCAGTCAAGGGGGGAGCCTTTGGAATGAGCAGTTCTTC. It yields the protein CASSQGGSLWNEQFF.

The chain couples TRBV18 to TRBJ2-7; D call uncertain. This CDR3 has 14 amino acids. Per the germline V gene, CDR1 is KGHSH and CDR2 is LQKENI. V lost 6 bases to trimming and J lost 2 bases, with 14 bases between them. The CDR3, as DNA: TGTGCCAGCTCCCCAAACCCCGATACCTACGAGCAGTACTTC. It translates to CASSPNPDTYEQYF.

The chain combines TRBV6-6 with TRBJ2-1; no reliable D call. V was clipped by 5 bases and J by 10 bases, with 21 bases between them. This CDR3 has 15 amino acids. Germline CDR1 and CDR2: MNHNY and SVGAGI (reference sequence). The CDR3: CASSDPSGSVEEQFF. The CDR3 nucleotides are TGTGCCAGCAGTGACCCCTCCGGATCGGTGGAAGAGCAGTTCTTC.

This clonotype was seen more than once but under ten times. V is TRBV12-3 or TRBV12-4 and J is TRBJ2-7; D not resolved. The V gene lost 0 bases and the J gene lost 3 bases, with 6 bases spanning the gap. The CDR3 consists of 13 residues. The CDR3 DNA reads as TGTGCCAGCAGTTTAGCGGTGTACTACGAGCAGTACTTC. This codes for CASSLAVYYEQYF.

The rearrangement joins TRBV5-1 to TRBJ1-6; no clear D. Per the germline V gene, CDR1 is SGHRS and CDR2 is YFSETQ. This CDR3 has 13 amino acids. Trimming shortened V by 0 bases and J by 3 bases, and 1 base separated the two germline ends. The DNA for the CDR3 is TGCGCCAGCAGCTTGGACTATAATTCACCCCTCCACTTT. It is translated as CASSLDYNSPLHF.

The rearrangement joins TRBV6-1 to TRBJ2-4, with 7 bases identical to TRBD2. The CDR3 loop spans 15 amino acids. The V gene end was trimmed by 7 bases and the J gene end by 0 bases; junction bases not matched to a gene: 6. In germline, CDR1 is MNHNS, CDR2 SASEGT. The CDR3 DNA follows: TGTGCCAGCATCAAAGCGGGGCTAGCCAAAAACATTCAGTACTTC. Translating gives CASIKAGLAKNIQYF.

J is TRBJ2-1 and V is TRBV3-1; TRBD1 matches 9 bases. The CDR3 is 14 residues long. V lost 4 bases to trimming and J lost 6 bases; unmatched junction nucleotides: 4. The V gene's germline CDR1 is LGHDT and CDR2 YNNKEL (reference sequence). CDR3 in amino acids: CASSLGQGPNEQFF. In DNA form, the CDR3 reads TGTGCCAGCAGCCTCGGACAGGGGCCCAATGAGCAGTTCTTC.

This chain links TRBV10-1 with TRBJ2-2; 7 nucleotides align to TRBD1. J gave up 6 bases and V 6 bases, and 4 bases lay outside the gene matches. Germline CDR1 reads WNHNN; CDR2 reads SYGVQD (reference sequence). This CDR3 spans 13 amino acids. CDR3 loop: CASSPGTAGELFF. CDR3 DNA sequence: TGCGCCAGCAGCCCTGGGACAGCCGGGGAGCTGTTTTTT.

The V call is TRBV20-1, the J call TRBJ1-4; 7 positions match TRBD1. Per germline, CDR1 DFQATT and CDR2 SNEGSKA (reference sequence). Trimming at V came to 6 bases and at J to 11 bases, leaving 12 bases not matched to a gene. This CDR3 is built from 13 residues. CDR3 in amino acids: CSASGTASEKLFF. The CDR3 region has the DNA TGCAGTGCCTCCGGGACAGCTTCGGAGAAACTGTTTTTT.

The CDR3 is CASSNREGGSDEQYF. Here the CDR3 DNA reads TGTGCCAGCAGCAACCGCGAGGGGGGAAGTGACGAGCAGTACTTC. V is TRBV7-9 and J is TRBJ2-4; D possibly uses TRBD1 or TRBD2 (6 bases each). TRBJ2-7 matches the DNA end more closely, so the J call is doubtful. The CDR3 sequence is 15 residues long. Per germline, CDR1 SEHNR and CDR2 FQNEAQ (reference sequence).

This clonotype came up a few times. The chain links TRBV5-4 to TRBJ2-7; 9 nucleotides align to TRBD1. The germline gives CDR1 SGHNT, CDR2 YYREEE (reference sequence). J lost 3 bases, V lost 7 bases, and 2 bases had no gene match. The CDR3 covers 12 residues. CDR3 sequence reads: CASGQGFYEQYF. The CDR3 DNA reads TGTGCCAGCGGACAGGGGTTCTACGAGCAGTACTTC. The full variable domain, rest sourced from reference TRBV5-4 and TRBJ2-7, is ETGVTQSPTHLIKTRGQQVTLRCSSQSGHNTVSWYQQALGQGPQFIFQYYREEENGRGNFPPRFSGLQFPNYSSELNVNALELDDSALYLCASGQGFYEQYFGPGTRLTVT.

The chain recombines TRBV12-3 or TRBV12-4 with TRBJ2-5; 7 nucleotides align to TRBD1. CDR3 length: 15 amino acids. V trimming: 4 bases; J trimming: 2 bases; junction bases outside the gene matches: 7. CDR3 region: CASSSGTAIQETQYF. CDR3 DNA sequence: TGTGCCAGCAGTTCCGGGACAGCTATTCAAGAGACCCAGTACTTC.

This chain uses TRBV7-2 with TRBJ2-7; weak D call: TRBD2 (7 bases). Between the trimmed V and J ends, which lost 5 bases and 0 bases, there was a span of 17 bases. There are 16 residues in the CDR3. The germline CDR1 and CDR2 sequences are SGHTA and FQGNSA. The chain's CDR3 is CASSRRGASSSYEQYF. The CDR3 region has the DNA TGTGCCAGCAGCCGACGGGGGGCCTCCAGCTCCTACGAGCAGTACTTC.

This clonotype has a handful of counts. CDR3 sequence: CASSPGTGVGYSNQPQHF. DNA of the CDR3: TGTGCCAGCAGCCCCGGGACAGGGGTGGGCTATAGCAATCAGCCCCAGCATTTT. J is TRBJ1-5 and V is TRBV3-1; TRBD1 aligns across 10 bases. Germline V gene data show CDR1 as LGHDT and CDR2 as YNNKEL (reference sequence). CDR3 length equals 18 residues. The V gene end was trimmed by 4 bases and the J gene end by 0 bases; junction bases not matched to a gene: 9.

CDR3 sequence (DNA): TGTGCCAGCATGAGTAGCGGGACTTTTGATGAGCAGTTCTTC. Amino acids: CASMSSGTFDEQFF. The chain uses TRBV7-9 and TRBJ2-1, with 8 bases identical to TRBD2. The V gene's germline CDR1 is SEHNR and CDR2 FQNEAQ (reference sequence). This CDR3 is built from 14 residues. The V and J ends lost 7 bases and 8 bases, in that order; junction bases with no gene match: 10.

V usage is TRBV6-5 and J usage is TRBJ2-1; a weak D match, TRBD1 (6 bases). The germline V gene has CDR1 MNHEY and CDR2 SVGAGI. V dropped 4 bases and J dropped 8 bases, with 15 bases sitting between them. The CDR3 spans 14 residues. The DNA for the CDR3 is TGTGCCAGCAGTTTAGCAGGGGCAGGGCATGAGCAGTTCTTC. Translation gives CASSLAGAGHEQFF.

The chain uses TRBV29-1 and TRBJ1-2; maybe TRBD1 (5 bases). Germline lookup yields CDR1 SQVTM and CDR2 ANQGSEA. V was pared by 4 bases and J by 3 bases, with 21 bases between. The CDR3 sequence is 16 residues long. CDR3 residues: CSVADTSGRWDYGYTF. The CDR3 nucleotides read TGCAGCGTTGCCGATACCTCAGGGAGGTGGGACTATGGCTACACCTTC.

The chain uses TRBV3-1 and TRBJ2-7; possibly TRBD1 or TRBD2 for D (5 bases each). The CDR3 is made up of 18 amino acids. Trimming took off 1 base at V and 1 base at J, with 20 bases between the two ends. The germline V gene encodes CDR1 LGHDT and CDR2 YNNKEL (reference sequence). The CDR3 nucleotides read TGTGCCAGCAGCCAAGGTCGATTCCGGGACGAGAAATCCTACGAGCAGTACTTC. Translation gives CASSQGRFRDEKSYEQYF.

This chain joins TRBV5-1 and TRBJ1-1; D remains unclear. V was pared by 0 bases and J by 3 bases, with 9 bases between. The germline V gene has CDR1 SGHRS and CDR2 YFSETQ. The CDR3 is 14 amino acids. CDR3 protein: CASSLGPGDTEAFF. The DNA for the CDR3 is TGCGCCAGCAGCTTGGGCCCTGGGGACACTGAAGCTTTCTTT.

This clonotype occurred a few times. V is TRBV7-9 and J is TRBJ2-7, with D hard to call. The CDR3 totals 15 residues. The germline V gene has CDR1 SEHNR and CDR2 FQNEAQ (reference sequence). The V gene lost 1 base and the J gene lost 3 bases, with 13 bases spanning the gap. The CDR3 DNA is TGTGCCAGCAGCTTAGATTTAAGTGGGAACTACGAGCAGTACTTC. This sequence encodes CASSLDLSGNYEQYF. The variable domain in full, completed from reference TRBV7-9 and TRBJ2-7, reads DTGVSQNPRHKITKRGQNVTFRCDPISEHNRLYWYRQTLGQGPEFLTYFQNEAQLEKSRLLSDRFSAERPKGSFSTLEIQRTEQGDSAMYLCASSLDLSGNYEQYFGPGTRLTVT.

This clonotype was seen a few times. The V and J genes are TRBV29-1 and TRBJ1-2; D might be TRBD1 (5 bases). CDR3 size: 13 residues. Germline loops: CDR1 SQVTM, CDR2 ANQGSEA. The V end lost 7 bases, the J end lost 7 bases, and 19 bases lay between the germline ends. The DNA of the CDR3 is TGCAGCGCCACTATAACGGGGGTGGGTGGCTACACCTTC. Translated, it gives CSATITGVGGYTF.

The chain has TRBV6-6 and TRBJ2-3, with a weak D call TRBD1 (5 bases). The CDR3 length is 11 residues. Trimming stripped 6 bases from V and 5 bases from J, with 6 bases between. Germline V gene lookup returns CDR1 MNHNY and CDR2 SVGAGI (reference sequence). The CDR3 loop is CASRGVDTQYF. For the CDR3, the DNA is TGTGCCAGCAGAGGGGTAGATACGCAGTATTTT.

The V call is TRBV4-1, the J call TRBJ2-6; 8 bases line up with TRBD2. The V segment lost 3 bases and the J segment 4 bases; nucleotides outside the gene matches: 11. Germline V gene sequence: CDR1 MGHRA, CDR2 YSYEKL. The CDR3 is made up of 18 amino acids. CDR3 loop: CASSQEGLETLGANVLTF. The CDR3, as DNA: TGCGCCAGCAGCCAGGAGGGACTAGAAACTCTAGGGGCCAACGTCCTGACTTTC.

The V gene is TRBV4-3, the J gene TRBJ1-4, with D uncertain. Germline CDR1 reads LGHNA; CDR2 reads YSLEER. The CDR3 is 14 residues long. Trimming took off 3 bases at V and 4 bases at J, with 9 bases between the two ends. The CDR3 coding sequence is TGCGCCAGCAGCCACGCAGCGGGTAATGAAAAACTGTTTTTT. This codes for CASSHAAGNEKLFF.

This clonotype has a handful of counts. The gene calls are TRBV10-3 and TRBJ1-2; D is undetermined. The CDR3 runs 14 residues. Germline lookup yields CDR1 ENHRY and CDR2 SYGVKD. The ends were cut back, 6 bases at V and 7 bases at J, with 18 bases in the middle. For the CDR3, the DNA is TGTGCCATCAGCGAACTATCGGGAGATGGTGGCTACACCTTC. Translating gives CAISELSGDGGYTF.

In its sample, this clonotype was seen a few times. This chain uses TRBV5-1 with TRBJ2-7, with TRBD2 as a possible D gene (6 bases). The germline V gene encodes CDR1 SGHRS and CDR2 YFSETQ. The CDR3 has 14 amino acids. Between the trimmed V and J ends, which lost 4 bases and 1 base, there was a span of 12 bases. The CDR3 DNA reads TGCGCCAGCAGCCCATCAGGGAGGTCCTACGAGCAGTACTTC. Protein: CASSPSGRSYEQYF.

V gene TRBV7-6 combines with J gene TRBJ1-1, with D perhaps matching TRBD1 (6 bases). Germline V gene data show CDR1 as SGHVS and CDR2 as FNYEAQ. The CDR3 length is 18 residues. Trimming pared 8 bases from V and 1 base from J, leaving 26 bases between. The CDR3 DNA reads as TGTGCCAGCCACACGACCAGGGGAAAGAGGCCCCGGAACACTGAAGCTTTCTTT. Protein sequence: CASHTTRGKRPRNTEAFF.

The table lists this clonotype with a count of one. The rearrangement joins TRBV27 to TRBJ2-1, with 9 bases that match TRBD1. Germline values: CDR1 MNHEY, CDR2 SMNVEV (reference sequence). V lost 6 bases to trimming and J lost 0 bases; unmatched junction nucleotides: 6. This CDR3 contains 16 residues. DNA for the CDR3: TGTGCCAGCAGGAAACAGGGGGCGGGCTCCTACAATGAGCAGTTCTTC. Translation: CASRKQGAGSYNEQFF.

This chain joins TRBV29-1 and TRBJ2-7; D unresolved. CDR3 length: 13 amino acids. Germline lookup yields CDR1 SQVTM and CDR2 ANQGSEA. V dropped 4 bases and J dropped 7 bases, with 17 bases sitting between them. DNA for the CDR3: TGCAGCGTTGGTAGAGCAACCTACAATGAGCAGTACTTC. This translates into CSVGRATYNEQYF.

This sequence joins TRBV27 and TRBJ1-5; a possible D gene is TRBD1 (6 bases). V lost 4 bases, J lost 1 base, and 14 bases lay in between. Germline assignment: CDR1 MNHEY and CDR2 SMNVEV (reference sequence). The CDR3 is 16 residues long. The CDR3 coding sequence is TGTGCCAGCAGTTCCCACAGGGACGGAAGCAATCAGCCCCAGCATTTT. Its translation: CASSSHRDGSNQPQHF.